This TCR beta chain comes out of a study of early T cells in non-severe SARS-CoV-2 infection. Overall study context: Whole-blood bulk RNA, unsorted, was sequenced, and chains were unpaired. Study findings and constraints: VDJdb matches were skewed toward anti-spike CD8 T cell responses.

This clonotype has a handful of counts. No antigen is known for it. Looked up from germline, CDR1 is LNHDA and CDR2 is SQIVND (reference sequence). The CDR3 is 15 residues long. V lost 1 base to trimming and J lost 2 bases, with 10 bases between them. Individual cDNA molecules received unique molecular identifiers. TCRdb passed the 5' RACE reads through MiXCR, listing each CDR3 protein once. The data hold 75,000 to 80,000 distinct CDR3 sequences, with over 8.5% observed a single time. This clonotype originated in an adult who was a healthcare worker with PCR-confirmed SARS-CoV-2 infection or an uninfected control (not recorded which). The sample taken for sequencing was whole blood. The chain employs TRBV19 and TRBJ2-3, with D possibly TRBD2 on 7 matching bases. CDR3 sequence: CASSIGGGPTDTQYF. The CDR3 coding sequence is TGTGCCAGTAGTATAGGCGGGGGCCCCACAGATACGCAGTATTTT. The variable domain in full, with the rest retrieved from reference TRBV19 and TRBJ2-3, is DGGITQSPKYLFRKEGQNVTLSCEQNLNHDAMYWYRQDPGQGLRLIYYSQIVNDFQKGDIAEGYSVSREKKESFPLTVTSAQKNPTAFYLCASSIGGGPTDTQYFGPGTRLTVL.